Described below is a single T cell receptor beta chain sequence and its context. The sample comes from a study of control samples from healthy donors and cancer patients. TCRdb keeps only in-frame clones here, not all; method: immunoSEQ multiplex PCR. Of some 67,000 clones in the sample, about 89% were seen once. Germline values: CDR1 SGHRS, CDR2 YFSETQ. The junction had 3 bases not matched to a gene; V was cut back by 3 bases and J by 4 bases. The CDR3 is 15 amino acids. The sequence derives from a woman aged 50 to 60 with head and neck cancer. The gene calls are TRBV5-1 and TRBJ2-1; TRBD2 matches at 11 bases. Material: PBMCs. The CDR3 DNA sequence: TGCGCCAGCAGCTCCCTAGCGGGGGGTTACAATGAGCAGTTCTTC. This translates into CASSSLAGGYNEQFF.